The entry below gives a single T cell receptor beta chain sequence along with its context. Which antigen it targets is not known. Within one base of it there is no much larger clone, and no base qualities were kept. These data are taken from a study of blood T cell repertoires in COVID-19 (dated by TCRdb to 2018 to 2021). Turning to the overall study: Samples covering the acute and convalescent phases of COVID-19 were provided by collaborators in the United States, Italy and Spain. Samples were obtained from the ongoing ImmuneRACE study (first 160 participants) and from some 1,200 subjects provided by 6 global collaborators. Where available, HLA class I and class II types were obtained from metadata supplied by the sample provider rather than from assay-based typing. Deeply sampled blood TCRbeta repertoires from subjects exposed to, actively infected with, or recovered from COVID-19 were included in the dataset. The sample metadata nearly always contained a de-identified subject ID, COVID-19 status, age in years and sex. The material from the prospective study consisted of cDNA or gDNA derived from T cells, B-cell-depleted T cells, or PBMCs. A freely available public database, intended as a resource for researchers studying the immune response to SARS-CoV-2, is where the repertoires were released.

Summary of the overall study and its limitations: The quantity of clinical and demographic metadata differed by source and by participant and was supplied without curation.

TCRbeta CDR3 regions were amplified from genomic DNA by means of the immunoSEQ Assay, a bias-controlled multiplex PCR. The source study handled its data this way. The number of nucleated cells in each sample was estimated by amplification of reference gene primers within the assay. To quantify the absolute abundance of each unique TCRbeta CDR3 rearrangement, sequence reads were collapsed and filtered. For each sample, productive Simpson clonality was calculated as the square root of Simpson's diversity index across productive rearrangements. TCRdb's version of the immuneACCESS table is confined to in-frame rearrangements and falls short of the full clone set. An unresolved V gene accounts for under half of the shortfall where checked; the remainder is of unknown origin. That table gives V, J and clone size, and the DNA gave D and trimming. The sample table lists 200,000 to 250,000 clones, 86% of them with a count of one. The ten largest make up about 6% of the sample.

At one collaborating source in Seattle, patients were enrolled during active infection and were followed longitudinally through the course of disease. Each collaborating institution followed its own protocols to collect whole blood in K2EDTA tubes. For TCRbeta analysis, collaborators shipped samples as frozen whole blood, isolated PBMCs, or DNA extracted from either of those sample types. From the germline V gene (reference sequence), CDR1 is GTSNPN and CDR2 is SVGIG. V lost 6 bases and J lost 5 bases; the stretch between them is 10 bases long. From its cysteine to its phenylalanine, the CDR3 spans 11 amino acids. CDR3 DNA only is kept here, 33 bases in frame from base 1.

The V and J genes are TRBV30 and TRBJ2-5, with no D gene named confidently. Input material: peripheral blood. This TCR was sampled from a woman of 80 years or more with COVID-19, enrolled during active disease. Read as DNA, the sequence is TGTGCCTGTCGAGAAGAGGAGACCCAGTACTTC. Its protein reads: CACREEETQYF.